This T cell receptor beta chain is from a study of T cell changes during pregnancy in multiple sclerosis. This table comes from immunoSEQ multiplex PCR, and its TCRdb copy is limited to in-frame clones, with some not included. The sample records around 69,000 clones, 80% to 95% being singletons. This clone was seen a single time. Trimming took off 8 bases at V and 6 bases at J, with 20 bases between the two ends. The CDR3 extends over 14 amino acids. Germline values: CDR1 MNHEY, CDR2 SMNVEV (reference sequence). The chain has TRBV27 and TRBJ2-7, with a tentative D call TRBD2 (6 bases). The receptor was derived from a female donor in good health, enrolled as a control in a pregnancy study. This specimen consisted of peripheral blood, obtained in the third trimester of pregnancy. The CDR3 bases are TGTGCCAGCTCAGCTAATGTGTGGGGAGGCGAGCAGTACTTC. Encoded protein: CASSANVWGGEQYF.